This T cell receptor beta chain was captured in a study of T-cell memory formation after mild COVID-19. Looking at the study overall: Each donor largely had its own TCR clusters.

cDNA libraries for TCR alpha and TCR beta, carrying sample barcodes and UMIs, came from 5'RACE with constant-segment primers. TCRdb reprocessed the 5' RACE reads via MiXCR and lists one record per CDR3 protein. The sample lists just over 300,000 distinct CDR3 sequences, roughly 21% occurring once. Study-wide results and caveats: While clones contracting from day 15 to 85 were balanced between CD4 and CD8, later expanders leaned CD4+. Mostly located in CM and EM were contracting CD4+ clones, with contracting CD8+ clones located in EMRA.

Germline values: CDR1 LGHDT, CDR2 YNNKEL (reference sequence). Trimming cost V 4 bases and J 7 bases, with 16 bases left between them. The CDR3 runs 14 residues. This clonotype was seen a few times. The antigen remains unidentified. The TCR comes from a man between 18 and 29 years old who had mild COVID-19 (a few samples of this study predate the infection). Cell type and time point are not known. The sequencing sample was made of PBMCs or a T cell subset sorted from them (not recorded which). V is TRBV3-1 and J is TRBJ1-2; no clear D gene. The CDR3 protein is CASSPGSGPRGYTF. The CDR3 bases are TGTGCCAGCAGCCCCGGATCTGGGCCGCGTGGCTACACCTTC.